Below are 5 T cell receptor beta chains sequenced from a single sample in a study of cytomegalovirus exposure and HLA in healthy donors. Primers for the PCR totalled 60 Vbeta and 13 Jbeta. TCRdb keeps only in-frame clones here, not all; method: immunoSEQ multiplex PCR. The sample contains 100,000 to 150,000 clones, about 80% of which appear only once. The sequenced material came from PBMCs. These receptors all come from a man aged 25 to 40 in good health and CMV-seropositive.

The chain employs TRBV4-2 and TRBJ2-7; the D gene is possibly TRBD1 (5 bases). The germline CDR1 and CDR2 sequences are LGHNA and YNFKEQ. V lost 0 bases and J lost 4, with 10 bases in between. This CDR3 comprises 14 residues. For the CDR3, the DNA is TGTGCCAGCAGCCAAGAAGGGGCAGGGTACGAGCAGTACTTC. This gives the protein CASSQEGAGYEQYF.

This chain connects TRBV7-2 to TRBJ1-5; D is undetermined. With 3 bases removed from V and 7 bases from J, the gap between germline ends came to 10 bases. Germline V gives CDR1 SGHTA, CDR2 FQGNSA. The CDR3 sequence is 13 residues long. The CDR3 sequence: CASSFSREQPQHF. For the CDR3, the DNA is TGTGCCAGCAGCTTTTCGAGGGAGCAGCCCCAGCATTTT.

The rearrangement uses TRBV9 and TRBJ2-5, with D maybe TRBD1 (6 bases). Looked up from germline, CDR1 is SGDLS and CDR2 is YYNGEE. The CDR3 has 15 residues. V was pared by 3 bases and J by 5 bases, with 17 bases between. The DNA of the CDR3 is TGTGCCAGCAGCGAGGGGACATTCCCCGAGGAGACCCAGTACTTC. This translates into CASSEGTFPEETQYF.

The gene calls are TRBV19 and TRBJ2-1; the D is unclear. Germline values: CDR1 LNHDA, CDR2 SQIVND (reference sequence). The CDR3 runs 14 residues. The ends were cut back, 8 bases at V and 4 bases at J, with 15 bases in the middle. DNA for the CDR3: TGTGCCAGTCCGCGTCACCCCAATTACAATGAGCAGTTCTTC. Protein sequence: CASPRHPNYNEQFF. The whole variable domain, filled in from reference TRBV19 and TRBJ2-1, reads DGGITQSPKYLFRKEGQNVTLSCEQNLNHDAMYWYRQDPGQGLRLIYYSQIVNDFQKGDIAEGYSVSREKKESFPLTVTSAQKNPTAFYLCASPRHPNYNEQFFGPGTRLTVL.

The chain recombines TRBV2 with TRBJ1-1, with 9 bases that match TRBD1. The CDR3 is 18 residues long. V shed 7 bases and J 4 bases; nucleotides not matched to a gene: 19. Per germline, CDR1 SNHLY and CDR2 FYNNEI. This CDR3 reads CASILGLQGANGITEAFF. The CDR3 DNA is TGTGCCAGCATCCTCGGCCTACAGGGGGCTAACGGGATCACTGAAGCTTTCTTT.